The 9 T cell receptor beta chains presented below share a single source sample, sequenced in a study of T-cell reconstitution after alpha-beta-depleted transplantation in children (dated by TCRdb to the mid-2010s). Libraries were made using PCR. Instrument used: Illumina HiSeq 2500. TCR libraries were prepared with molecular barcoding, using unique molecular identifiers to normalize TCRbeta repertoire quantification. The raw public data were reprocessed by TCRdb itself: fastp quality trimming at Q25, MiXCR clonotype calling, in-frame beta chains only. Records with the same CDR3 protein are collapsed into one entry carrying the most frequent genes and DNA. This sample has hundreds of thousands of distinct CDR3 sequences in its table, and about 15% of those were observed once. The ten most abundant clones make up 1.1% of the sample. The source was PBMCs from the stem cell graft donor, collected from the stem cell graft. The receptor set was obtained from a human donor who donated a stem cell graft to a child with acute myeloid leukemia.

Details on this clonotype: Mismatch with germline at one junction end may stem from a read error. The chain recombines TRBV12-3 or TRBV12-4 with TRBJ1-1; D is ambiguous. This CDR3 is 13 amino acids long. The CDR3 region has the DNA TGTGCCAACAGTTTCGGGAGGAACACTGAAGCTTTCTTT. It encodes CANSFGRNTEAFF.

For the CDR3, the DNA is TGCGCCAGCAGCTTGATGGGACCCTCCAGCTCCTACAATGAGCAGTTCTTC. Translated: CASSLMGPSSSYNEQFF. The chain joins TRBV5-1 to TRBJ2-1; perhaps D is TRBD1 or TRBD2 (5 bases each). This CDR3 is 17 amino acids long. Trimming took 1 base from V and 0 from J, leaving 14 bases between them. The V gene's germline CDR1 is SGHRS and CDR2 YFSETQ.

This clonotype was counted many times. This sequence joins TRBV4-3 and TRBJ2-7; 7 bases fit TRBD2. This CDR3 spans 15 amino acids. The V segment lost 1 base and the J segment 0 bases; nucleotides outside the gene matches: 3. CDR1 LGHNA and CDR2 YSLEER come from the germline V gene. The CDR3 loop is CASSQVWGGSYEQYF. DNA for the CDR3: TGCGCCAGCAGCCAAGTTTGGGGGGGCTCCTACGAGCAGTACTTC.

This clonotype was observed at least ten times. The chain joins TRBV7-2 to TRBJ2-1, with D unclear. Deletions cut 1 base from V and 9 bases from J, with 13 bases between. In germline, CDR1 is SGHTA, CDR2 FQGNSA. CDR3 length: 14 amino acids. CDR3 region: CASSLDPRPGEQFF. Here the CDR3 DNA reads TGTGCCAGCAGCTTAGATCCTAGGCCGGGTGAGCAGTTCTTC.

This clonotype was counted a single time. The gene calls are TRBV7-9 and TRBJ2-3; D is unresolved. The CDR3 consists of 17 residues. Between the trimmed V and J ends, which lost 3 bases and 1 base, there was a span of 17 bases. Germline CDR1 is SEHNR and CDR2 is FQNEAQ (reference sequence). Here the CDR3 reads CASSLYQTSAGTDTQYF. In nucleotides, the CDR3 is TGTGCCAGCAGCTTGTACCAGACTTCCGCCGGCACAGATACGCAGTATTTT.

The sample holds a few counts of this clonotype. CDR3 residues: CSARDTTRDRGTSPLHF. Written as DNA, the CDR3 is TGCAGTGCTAGAGATACGACCCGGGACAGGGGAACCTCACCCCTCCACTTT. The rearrangement joins TRBV20-1 to TRBJ1-6; TRBD1 agrees at 10 bases. V shed 0 bases, J shed 10 bases, and the junction held 12 bases outside the gene matches. The CDR3 runs to 17 residues. The germline gives CDR1 DFQATT, CDR2 SNEGSKA (reference sequence).

This clonotype was found many times. The genes are TRBV20-1 and TRBJ2-3; a weak D match, TRBD1 (5 bases). The germline V and J ends were trimmed by 3 bases and 1 base, with 11 bases remaining between them. Germline lookup yields CDR1 DFQATT and CDR2 SNEGSKA (reference sequence). There are 14 residues in the CDR3. The CDR3 is CSARTVRGTDTQYF. DNA of the CDR3: TGCAGTGCTAGGACAGTAAGGGGCACAGATACGCAGTATTTT.

This clonotype was detected many times. The genes are TRBV10-3 and TRBJ2-7, with 7 bases matching TRBD2. V lost 3 bases to trimming and J lost 3 bases; unmatched junction nucleotides: 5. Germline V lookup: CDR1 ENHRY, CDR2 SYGVKD. This CDR3 is 14 amino acids long. The CDR3 region is CAISDSQRGYEQYF. The CDR3, as DNA: TGTGCCATCAGTGACTCTCAGCGGGGCTACGAGCAGTACTTC.

This clonotype was seen only a few times. V gene TRBV12-3 or TRBV12-4 combines with J gene TRBJ1-4; no reliable D call. The CDR3 length is 15 residues. The ends were cut back, 3 bases at V and 5 bases at J, with 13 bases in the middle. The CDR3: CASSFGSRLNEKLFF. CDR3 DNA sequence: TGTGCCAGCAGTTTCGGGAGTAGATTAAATGAAAAACTGTTTTTT.